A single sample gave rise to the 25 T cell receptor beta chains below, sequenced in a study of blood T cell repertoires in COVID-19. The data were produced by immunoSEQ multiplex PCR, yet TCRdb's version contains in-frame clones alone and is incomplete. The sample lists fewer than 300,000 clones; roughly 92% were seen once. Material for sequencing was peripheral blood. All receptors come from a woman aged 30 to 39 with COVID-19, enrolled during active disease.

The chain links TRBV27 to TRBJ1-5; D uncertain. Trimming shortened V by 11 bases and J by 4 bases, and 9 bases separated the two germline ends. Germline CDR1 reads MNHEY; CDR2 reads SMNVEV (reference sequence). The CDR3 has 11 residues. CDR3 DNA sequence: TGTGCCGTGGGGAGGAATCAGCCCCAGCATTTT. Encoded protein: CAVGRNQPQHF.

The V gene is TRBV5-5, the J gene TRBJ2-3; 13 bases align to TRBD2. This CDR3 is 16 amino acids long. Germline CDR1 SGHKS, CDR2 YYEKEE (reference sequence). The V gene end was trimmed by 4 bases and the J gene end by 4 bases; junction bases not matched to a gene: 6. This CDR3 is CASSLRLAGGPDTQYF. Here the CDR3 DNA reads TGTGCCAGCAGCCTCCGACTAGCGGGAGGCCCAGATACGCAGTATTTT.

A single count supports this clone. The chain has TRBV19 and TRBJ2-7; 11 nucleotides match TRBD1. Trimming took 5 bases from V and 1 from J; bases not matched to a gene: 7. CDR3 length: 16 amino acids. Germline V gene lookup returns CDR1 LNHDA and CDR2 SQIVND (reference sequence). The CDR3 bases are TGTGCCAGTAGTCCTTCGGGACAGGGGGAGTCCTACGAGCAGTACTTC. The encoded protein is CASSPSGQGESYEQYF.

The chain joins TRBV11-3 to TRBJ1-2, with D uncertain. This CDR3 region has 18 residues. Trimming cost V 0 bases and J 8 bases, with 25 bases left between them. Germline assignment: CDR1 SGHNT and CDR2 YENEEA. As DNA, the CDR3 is TGTGCCAGCAGCTTAGATCCGCGAGCGCGGGGTGCTGTTTCGGGCTACACCTTC. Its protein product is CASSLDPRARGAVSGYTF.

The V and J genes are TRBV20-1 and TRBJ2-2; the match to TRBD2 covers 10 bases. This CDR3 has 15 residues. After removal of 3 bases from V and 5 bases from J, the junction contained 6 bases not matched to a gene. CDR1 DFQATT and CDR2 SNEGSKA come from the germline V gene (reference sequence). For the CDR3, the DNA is TGCAGTGCTAGTCGGGTAGCGGGAGGTACCGGGGAGCTGTTTTTT. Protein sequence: CSASRVAGGTGELFF.

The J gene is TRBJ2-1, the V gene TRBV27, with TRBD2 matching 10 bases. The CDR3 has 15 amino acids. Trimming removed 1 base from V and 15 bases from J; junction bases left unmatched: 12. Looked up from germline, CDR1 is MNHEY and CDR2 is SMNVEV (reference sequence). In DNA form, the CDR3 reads TGTGCCAGCAGTTTATTTGGCCTAGCGGGAGTAGGACTGTTCTTC. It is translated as CASSLFGLAGVGLFF.

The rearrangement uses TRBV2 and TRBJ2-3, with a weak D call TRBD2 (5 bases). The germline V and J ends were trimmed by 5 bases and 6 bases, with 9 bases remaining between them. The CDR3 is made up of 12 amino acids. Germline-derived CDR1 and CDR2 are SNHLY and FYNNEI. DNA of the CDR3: TGTGCCAGCAGTTTACTAGAGGATACGCAGTATTTT. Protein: CASSLLEDTQYF.

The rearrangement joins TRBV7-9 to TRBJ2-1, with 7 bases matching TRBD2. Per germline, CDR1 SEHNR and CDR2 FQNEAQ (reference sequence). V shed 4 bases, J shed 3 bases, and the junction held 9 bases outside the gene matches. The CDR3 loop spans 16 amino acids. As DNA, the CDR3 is TGTGCCAGCAGCTCCTCTTCTAGCGGAGTCTACAATGAGCAGTTCTTC. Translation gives CASSSSSSGVYNEQFF.

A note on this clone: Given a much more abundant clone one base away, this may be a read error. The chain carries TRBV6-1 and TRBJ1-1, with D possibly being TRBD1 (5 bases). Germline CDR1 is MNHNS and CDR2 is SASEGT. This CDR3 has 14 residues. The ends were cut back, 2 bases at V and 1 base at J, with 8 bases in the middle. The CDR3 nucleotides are TGTGCCAGCAGTGAAACAGGAGAGAACACTGAAGCTTTCTTT. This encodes CASSETGENTEAFF.

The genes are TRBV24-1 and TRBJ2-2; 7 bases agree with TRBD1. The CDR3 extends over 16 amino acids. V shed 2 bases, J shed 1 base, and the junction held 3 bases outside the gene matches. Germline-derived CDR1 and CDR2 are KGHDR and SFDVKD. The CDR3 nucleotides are TGTGCCACCAGTGATTATTCAGGGGGGAACACCGGGGAGCTGTTTTTT. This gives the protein CATSDYSGGNTGELFF.

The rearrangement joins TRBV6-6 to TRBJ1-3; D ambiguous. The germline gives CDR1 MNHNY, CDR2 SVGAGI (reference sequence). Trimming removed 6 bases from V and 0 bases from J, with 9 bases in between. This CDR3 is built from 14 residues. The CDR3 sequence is CASSNAVSGNTIYF. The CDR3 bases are TGTGCCAGCAGCAACGCGGTCTCTGGAAACACCATATATTTT.

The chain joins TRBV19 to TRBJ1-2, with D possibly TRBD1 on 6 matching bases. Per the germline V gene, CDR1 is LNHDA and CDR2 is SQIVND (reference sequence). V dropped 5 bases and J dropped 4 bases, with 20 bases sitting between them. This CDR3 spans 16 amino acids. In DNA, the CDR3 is TGTGCCAGTAGTCTGACGATCCGGGACAAGATCTATGGCTACACCTTC. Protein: CASSLTIRDKIYGYTF.

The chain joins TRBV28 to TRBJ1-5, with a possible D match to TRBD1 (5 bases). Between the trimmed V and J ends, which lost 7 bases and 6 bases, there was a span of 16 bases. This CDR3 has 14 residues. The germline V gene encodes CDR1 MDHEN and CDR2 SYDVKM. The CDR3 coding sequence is TGTGCCAGCACCGTCGGGGGATCGCGTCAGCCCCAGCATTTT. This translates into CASTVGGSRQPQHF.

The CDR3 coding sequence is TGTGCCAGCAGTTGGATGGGCGACACTAATGAAAAACTGTTTTTT. Its protein is CASSWMGDTNEKLFF. The chain combines TRBV28 with TRBJ1-4; D uncertain. Germline-derived CDR1 and CDR2 are MDHEN and SYDVKM. Deletions cut 4 bases from V and 2 bases from J, with 11 bases between. CDR3 length: 15 amino acids.

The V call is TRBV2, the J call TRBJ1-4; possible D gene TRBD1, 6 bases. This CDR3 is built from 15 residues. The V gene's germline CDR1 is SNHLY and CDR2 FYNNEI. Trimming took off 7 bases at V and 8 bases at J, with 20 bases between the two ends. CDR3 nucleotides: TGTGCCAGCAAGCGGACGTGGGGGCAAGACGAAAAACTGTTTTTT. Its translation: CASKRTWGQDEKLFF.

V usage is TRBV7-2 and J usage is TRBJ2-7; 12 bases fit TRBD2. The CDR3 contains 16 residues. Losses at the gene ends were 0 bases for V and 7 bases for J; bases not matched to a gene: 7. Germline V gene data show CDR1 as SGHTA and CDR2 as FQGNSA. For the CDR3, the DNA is TGTGCCAGCAGCTTAGCGGGGCTAGCGGGAGGGGGGGAGCAGTACTTC. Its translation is CASSLAGLAGGGEQYF. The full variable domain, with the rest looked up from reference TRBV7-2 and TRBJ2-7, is GAGVSQSPSNKVTEKGKDVELRCDPISGHTALYWYRQSLGQGLEFLIYFQGNSAPDKSGLPSDRFSAERTGGSVSTLTIQRTQQEDSAVYLCASSLAGLAGGGEQYFGPGTRLTVT.

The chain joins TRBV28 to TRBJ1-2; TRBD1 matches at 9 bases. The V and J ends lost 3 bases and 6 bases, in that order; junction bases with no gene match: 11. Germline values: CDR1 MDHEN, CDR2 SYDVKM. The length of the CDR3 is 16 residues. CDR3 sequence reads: CASSFSRQGGFDGYTF. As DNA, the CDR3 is TGTGCCAGCAGTTTCTCCCGACAGGGGGGCTTTGATGGCTACACCTTC.

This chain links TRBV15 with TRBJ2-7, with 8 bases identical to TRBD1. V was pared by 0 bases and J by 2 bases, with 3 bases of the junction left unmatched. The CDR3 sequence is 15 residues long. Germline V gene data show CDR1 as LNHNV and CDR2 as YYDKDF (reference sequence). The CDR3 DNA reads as TGTGCCACCAGCAGAGAGGGGACAGGTCCCTACGAGCAGTACTTC. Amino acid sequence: CATSREGTGPYEQYF.

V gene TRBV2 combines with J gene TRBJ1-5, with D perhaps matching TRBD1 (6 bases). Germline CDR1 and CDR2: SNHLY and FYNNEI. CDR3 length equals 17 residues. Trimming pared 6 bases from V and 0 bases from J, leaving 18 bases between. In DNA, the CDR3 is TGTGCCAGCAGCCAGCGGGGGCAGAGAAATAGCAATCAGCCCCAGCATTTT. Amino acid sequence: CASSQRGQRNSNQPQHF.

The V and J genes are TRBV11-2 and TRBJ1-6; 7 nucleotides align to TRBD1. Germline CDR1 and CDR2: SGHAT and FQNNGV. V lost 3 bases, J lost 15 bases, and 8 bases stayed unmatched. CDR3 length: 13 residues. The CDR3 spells CASSFLQGQFLHF. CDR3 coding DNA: TGTGCCAGCAGCTTTCTACAGGGGCAGTTCCTCCACTTT.

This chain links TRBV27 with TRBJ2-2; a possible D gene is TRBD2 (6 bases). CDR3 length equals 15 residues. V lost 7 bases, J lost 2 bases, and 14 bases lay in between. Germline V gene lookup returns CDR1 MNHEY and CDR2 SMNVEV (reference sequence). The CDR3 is CASIGGEVNTGELFF. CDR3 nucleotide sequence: TGTGCCAGCATAGGAGGGGAAGTAAACACCGGGGAGCTGTTTTTT.

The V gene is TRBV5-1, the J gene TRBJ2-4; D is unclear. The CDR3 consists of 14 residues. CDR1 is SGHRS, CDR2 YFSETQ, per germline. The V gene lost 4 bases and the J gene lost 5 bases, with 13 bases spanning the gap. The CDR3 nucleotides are TGCGCCAGCAGCCCAACCTATGGAGAAAACATTCAGTACTTC. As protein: CASSPTYGENIQYF. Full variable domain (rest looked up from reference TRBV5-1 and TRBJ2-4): KAGVTQTPRYLIKTRGQQVTLSCSPISGHRSVSWYQQTPGQGLQFLFEYFSETQRNKGNFPGRFSGRQFSNSRSEMNVSTLELGDSALYLCASSPTYGENIQYFGAGTRLSVL.

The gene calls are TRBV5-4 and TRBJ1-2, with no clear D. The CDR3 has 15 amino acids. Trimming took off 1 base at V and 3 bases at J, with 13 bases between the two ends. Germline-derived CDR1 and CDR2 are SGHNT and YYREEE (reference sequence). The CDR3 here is CASSLSGRTDYGYTF. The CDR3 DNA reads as TGTGCCAGCAGCTTGTCGGGGAGGACTGACTATGGCTACACCTTC.

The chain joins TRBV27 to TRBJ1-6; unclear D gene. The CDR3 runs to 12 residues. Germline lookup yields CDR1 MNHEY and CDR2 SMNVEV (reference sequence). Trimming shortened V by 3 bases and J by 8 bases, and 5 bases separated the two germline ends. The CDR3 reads CASSFRDSPLHF. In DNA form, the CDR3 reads TGTGCCAGCAGTTTTCGAGATTCACCCCTCCACTTT.

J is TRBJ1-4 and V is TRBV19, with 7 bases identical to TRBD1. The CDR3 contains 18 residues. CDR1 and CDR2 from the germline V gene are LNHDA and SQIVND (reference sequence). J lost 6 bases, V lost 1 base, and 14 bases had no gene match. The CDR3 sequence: CASSIGLGTAIPDEKLFF. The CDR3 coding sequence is TGTGCCAGTAGTATAGGCCTCGGGACAGCTATTCCGGATGAAAAACTGTTTTTT.